The entry below gives a single T cell receptor beta chain sequence along with its context. The antigen remains undetermined. Assay: immunoSEQ multiplex PCR; the TCRdb copy retains only in-frame clones and omits some. The table records under 150,000 clones, less than 95% of them present only once. The record originates from a study of T cell responses to AZD1222 COVID-19 vaccine. Findings and limits, study-wide: Nearly half of unique spike-specific TCRs reportedly avoided B.1.351 and B.1.1.7 mutated regions. Females outnumbered males among donors, who were mostly white British; clonal diversity was possibly underestimated. Receipt of two AZD1222 doses was followed by a rise in Spike-specific TCR breadth and depth. Regions 160-218 and 743-854 held dominance among vaccine-associated CD4 TCRs, which spanned spike.

Per germline, CDR1 SGHRS and CDR2 YFSETQ. CDR3 length: 11 amino acids. V lost 1 base and J 6 bases, leaving 3 bases between the germline ends. V and J are TRBV5-1 and TRBJ2-3; D not resolved. The sequence came from an adult in good health. Sample: peripheral blood, taken on day 0 of AZD1222 vaccination. The CDR3, as DNA: TGCGCCAGCAGCTTGACCGATACGCAGTATTTT. Protein: CASSLTDTQYF.